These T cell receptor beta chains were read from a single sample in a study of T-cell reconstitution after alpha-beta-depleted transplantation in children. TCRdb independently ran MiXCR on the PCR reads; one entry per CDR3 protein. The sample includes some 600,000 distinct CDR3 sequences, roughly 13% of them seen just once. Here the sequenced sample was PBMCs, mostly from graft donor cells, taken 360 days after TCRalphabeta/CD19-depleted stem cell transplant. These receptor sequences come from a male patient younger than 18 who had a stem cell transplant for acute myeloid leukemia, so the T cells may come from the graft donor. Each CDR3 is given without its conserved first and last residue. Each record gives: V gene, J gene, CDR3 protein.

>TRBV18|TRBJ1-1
ASSPITGDTEAF
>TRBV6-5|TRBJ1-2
ASTSFYGYT
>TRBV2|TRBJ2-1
ASSVVLQNNEQF
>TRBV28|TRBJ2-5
ASSPRTGLKTQY
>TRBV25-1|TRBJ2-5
ASSERRQEETQY
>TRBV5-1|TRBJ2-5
ASRGQGIYQETQY
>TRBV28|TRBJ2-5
ASSPGTGGTETQY
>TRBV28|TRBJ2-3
ASSLGPGRYTDTQY
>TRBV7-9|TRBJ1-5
ASSSRDREVPQH
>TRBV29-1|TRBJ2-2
SVEGQTTNTGELF
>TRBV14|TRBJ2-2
ARRFSENTGELF
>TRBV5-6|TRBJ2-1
ASSPLRGGTANEQF
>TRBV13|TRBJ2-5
ASSLPGLPQETQY
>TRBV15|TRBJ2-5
ATNSGDYQETQY
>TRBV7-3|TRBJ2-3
ASSPRLYPSTDTQY
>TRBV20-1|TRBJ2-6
SAPGFGSSGANVLT
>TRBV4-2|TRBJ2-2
ASSQETGTTGELF